The subject of this entry is one T cell receptor (beta chain). Its matching antigen is unknown. Per the germline V gene, CDR1 is SGHRS and CDR2 is YFSETQ. V gave up 0 bases and J gave up 3 bases, with 11 bases separating them. The length of the CDR3 is 15 residues. This sample stems from a study of PD-1 blockade in classical Hodgkin lymphoma. Study conclusions and caveats: A significant rise in TCR diversity by C4D1 was seen for CD4+ but not CD8+ cells. Partial responders and progressors had significantly lower baseline TCR diversity. There remain no defined causes for the repertoire differences, which possibly reflect disease activity or prior therapy.

Only in-frame clones appear in the TCRdb table, and some are missing; sequencing was by immunoSEQ multiplex PCR. The table lists 14,000 or so clones, approximately 77% of them singletons, with roughly 24% in the top ten. Every patient was affected by relapse after autologous stem cell transplantation, while exposure to brentuximab vedotin was not uniform. The sequence was obtained from a human donor with classical Hodgkin lymphoma. The chain couples TRBV5-1 to TRBJ2-3; D unclear. The sequencing used peripheral blood mononuclear cells (PBMCs), collected at baseline. CDR3 coding DNA: TGCGCCAGCAGCTTGGCTCCGCCAAGGACAGATACGCAGTATTTT. This sequence encodes CASSLAPPRTDTQYF.